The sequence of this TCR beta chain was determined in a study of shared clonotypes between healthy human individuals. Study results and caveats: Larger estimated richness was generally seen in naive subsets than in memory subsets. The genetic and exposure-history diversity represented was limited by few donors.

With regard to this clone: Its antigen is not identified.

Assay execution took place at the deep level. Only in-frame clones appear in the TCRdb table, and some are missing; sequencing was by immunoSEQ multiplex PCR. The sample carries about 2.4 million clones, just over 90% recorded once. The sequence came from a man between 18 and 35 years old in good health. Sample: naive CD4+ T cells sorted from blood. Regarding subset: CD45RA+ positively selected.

The CDR3 DNA reads as TGTGCCAGTAGGCCGGACAGCTCCTATAATTCACCCCTCCACTTT. This translates into CASRPDSSYNSPLHF. The gene calls are TRBV19 and TRBJ1-6, with D maybe TRBD1 (6 bases). CDR3 size: 15 residues. V was shortened by 6 bases and J by 0 bases, with 9 bases between the two germline ends. Germline V gene data show CDR1 as LNHDA and CDR2 as SQIVND (reference sequence).